This T cell receptor beta chain was found in a study of blood T cells in healthy people across ages. V was cut by 2 bases and J by 6 bases, with 12 bases left in between. CDR1 and CDR2 from the germline V gene are SGHTA and FQGNSA. The CDR3 runs 14 residues. A J-beta primer mix and a sample-barcoded 5' primer were used in a second PCR of roughly 6 to 12 cycles. TCRdb used MiXCR to reprocess the 5' RACE reads, holding one entry per CDR3 protein. This sample has over 1,500,000 distinct CDR3 sequences; about two fifths occur once, and the top ten carry 23%. The clonotype was recovered from a human donor in good health. The sequenced sample was blood. This chain joins TRBV7-2 and TRBJ2-3; possibly TRBD2 for D (6 bases). CDR3: CASSLTLAADTQYF. The CDR3 DNA follows: TGTGCCAGCAGCTTAACACTAGCTGCGGATACGCAGTATTTT.